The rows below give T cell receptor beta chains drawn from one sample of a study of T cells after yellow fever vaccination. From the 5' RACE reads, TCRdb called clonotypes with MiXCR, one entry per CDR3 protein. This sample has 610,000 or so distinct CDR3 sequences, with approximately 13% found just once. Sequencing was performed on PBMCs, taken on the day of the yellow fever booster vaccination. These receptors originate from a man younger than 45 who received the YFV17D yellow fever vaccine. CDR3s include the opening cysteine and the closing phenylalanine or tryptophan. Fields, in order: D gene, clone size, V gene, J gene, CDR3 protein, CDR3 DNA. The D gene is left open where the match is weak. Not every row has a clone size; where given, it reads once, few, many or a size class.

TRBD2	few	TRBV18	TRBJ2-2	CASSPVPAGVLGELFF	TGTGCCAGCTCACCAGTCCCAGCGGGAGTTTTGGGGGAGCTGTTTTTT
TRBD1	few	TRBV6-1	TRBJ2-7	CASRGSDRGRVYEQYF	TGTGCCAGCAGAGGGAGCGACAGGGGGCGAGTCTACGAGCAGTACTTC
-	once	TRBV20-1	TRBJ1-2	CSASLLGAGWSYTF	TGCAGTGCTAGTCTATTGGGGGCCGGCTGGAGCTACACCTTC
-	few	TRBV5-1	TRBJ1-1	CASSLGPGMATEAFF	TGCGCCAGCAGCTTGGGTCCGGGAATGGCCACTGAAGCTTTCTTT
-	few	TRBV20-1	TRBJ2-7	CSATDGSRGGVLSYEQYF	TGCAGTGCCACGGACGGGTCCAGGGGTGGGGTCCTCTCCTACGAGCAGTACTTC
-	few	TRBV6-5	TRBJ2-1	CASSYSGQDSYNEQFF	TGTGCCAGCAGTTACTCGGGCCAGGACTCCTACAATGAGCAGTTCTTC
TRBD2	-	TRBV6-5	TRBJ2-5	CASSYMAGGQETQYF	TGTGCCAGCAGTTACATGGCGGGAGGGCAGGAGACCCAGTACTTC
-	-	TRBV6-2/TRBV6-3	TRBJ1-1	CASSYGAGIEAFF	TGTGCCAGCAGTTACGGAGCGGGGATCGAAGCTTTCTTT
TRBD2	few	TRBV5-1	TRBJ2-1	CASRHPGGSYNEQFF	TGCGCCAGCAGACATCCGGGAGGCTCCTACAATGAGCAGTTCTTC
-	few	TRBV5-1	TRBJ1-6	CASSQASYNSPLHF	TGCGCCAGCAGTCAGGCCTCCTATAATTCACCCCTCCACTTT
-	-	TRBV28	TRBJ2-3	CASRTTVLDTQYF	TGTGCCAGCAGGACCACGGTGTTGGATACGCAGTATTTT
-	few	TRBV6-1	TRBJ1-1	CASIPKPGIMNTEAFF	TGTGCCAGCATCCCTAAACCGGGAATCATGAACACTGAAGCTTTCTTT
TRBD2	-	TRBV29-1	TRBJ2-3	CSGNQGGGTDTQYF	TGCAGCGGAAACCAGGGAGGGGGCACAGATACGCAGTATTTT
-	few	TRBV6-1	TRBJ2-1	CATSVGSPYNEQFF	TGTGCCACGTCGGTGGGTAGCCCCTACAATGAGCAGTTCTTC
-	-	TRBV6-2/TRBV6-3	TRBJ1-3	CASRWTASSGNTIYF	TGTGCCAGCAGGTGGACAGCCAGCTCTGGAAACACCATATATTTT
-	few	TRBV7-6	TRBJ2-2	CASRLRDANTGELFF	TGTGCCAGCAGACTCCGGGACGCGAACACCGGGGAGCTGTTTTTT
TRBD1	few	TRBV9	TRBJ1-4	CASSVETGGNEKLFF	TGTGCCAGCAGCGTGGAGACAGGGGGTAATGAAAAACTGTTTTTT